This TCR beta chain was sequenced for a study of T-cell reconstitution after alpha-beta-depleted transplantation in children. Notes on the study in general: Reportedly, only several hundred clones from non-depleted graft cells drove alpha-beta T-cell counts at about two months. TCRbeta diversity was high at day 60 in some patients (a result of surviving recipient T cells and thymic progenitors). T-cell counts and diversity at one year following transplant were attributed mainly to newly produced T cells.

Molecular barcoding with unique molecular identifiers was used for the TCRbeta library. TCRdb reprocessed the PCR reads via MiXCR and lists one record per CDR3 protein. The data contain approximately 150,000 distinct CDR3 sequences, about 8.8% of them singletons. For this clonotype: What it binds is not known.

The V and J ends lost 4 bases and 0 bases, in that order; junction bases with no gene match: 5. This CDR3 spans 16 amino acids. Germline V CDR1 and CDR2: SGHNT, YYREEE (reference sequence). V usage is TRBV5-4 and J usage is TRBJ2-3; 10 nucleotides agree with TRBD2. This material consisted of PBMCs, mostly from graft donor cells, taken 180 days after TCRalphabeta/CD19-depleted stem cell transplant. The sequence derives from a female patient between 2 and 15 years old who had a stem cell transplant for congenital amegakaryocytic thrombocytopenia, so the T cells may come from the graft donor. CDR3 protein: CASSPSTSGSTDTQYF. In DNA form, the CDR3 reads TGTGCCAGCAGCCCCTCGACTAGCGGGAGCACAGATACGCAGTATTTT. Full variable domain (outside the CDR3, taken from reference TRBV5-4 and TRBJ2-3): ETGVTQSPTHLIKTRGQQVTLRCSSQSGHNTVSWYQQALGQGPQFIFQYYREEENGRGNFPPRFSGLQFPNYSSELNVNALELDDSALYLCASSPSTSGSTDTQYFGPGTRLTVL.